Reported below is one T cell receptor (beta chain). The antigen remains undetermined. The V and J ends lost 6 bases and 0 bases respectively, with 13 bases between them. This CDR3 contains 15 residues. CDR1 is SEHNR and CDR2 is FQNEAQ in the germline V gene (reference sequence). The study ran its PCR with 60 Vbeta and 13 Jbeta primers. Using immunoSEQ multiplex PCR, the repertoire was profiled, and TCRdb retains in-frame clones only, with some absent. The table shows 170,000 or so clones, with roughly three quarters occurring only once. These data come from a study of cytomegalovirus exposure and HLA in healthy donors. Study-level findings and limits: An Asian-associated ancestry cluster reportedly showed fewer N-insertions than the roughly 670-donor mean in a later analysis. When analyzed later, a missense DCLRE1C variant was found to be linked to TCR beta V- and J-gene trimming. Testing in vitro showed a few CMV-associated chains specific for CMV antigens.

Material: PBMCs. The sequence was collected from a woman aged 50 to 65 in good health and CMV-seropositive. The rearrangement links TRBV7-9 to TRBJ2-3; D perhaps matches TRBD2 (5 bases). The CDR3 loop is CASSSVRTSTDTQYF. CDR3 DNA: TGTGCCAGCAGTTCAGTCCGGACTAGCACAGATACGCAGTATTTT.